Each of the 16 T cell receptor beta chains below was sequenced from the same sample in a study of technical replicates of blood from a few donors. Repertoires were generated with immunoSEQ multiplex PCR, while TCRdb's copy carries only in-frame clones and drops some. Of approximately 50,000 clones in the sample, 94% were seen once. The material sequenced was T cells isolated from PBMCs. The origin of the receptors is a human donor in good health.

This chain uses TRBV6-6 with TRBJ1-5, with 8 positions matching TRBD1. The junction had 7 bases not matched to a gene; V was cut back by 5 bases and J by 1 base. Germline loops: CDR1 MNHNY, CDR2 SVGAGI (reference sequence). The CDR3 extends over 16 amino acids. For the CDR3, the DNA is TGTGCCAGCAGTCCTCGACAGGGGAAGAGCAATCAGCCCCAGCATTTT. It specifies CASSPRQGKSNQPQHF.

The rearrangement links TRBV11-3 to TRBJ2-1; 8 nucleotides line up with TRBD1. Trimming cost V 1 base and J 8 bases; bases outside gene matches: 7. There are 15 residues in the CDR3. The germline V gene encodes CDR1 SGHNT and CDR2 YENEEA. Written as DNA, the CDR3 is TGTGCCAGCAGCTTAGGCGCGGACAGGGTCTATGAGCAGTTCTTC. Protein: CASSLGADRVYEQFF.

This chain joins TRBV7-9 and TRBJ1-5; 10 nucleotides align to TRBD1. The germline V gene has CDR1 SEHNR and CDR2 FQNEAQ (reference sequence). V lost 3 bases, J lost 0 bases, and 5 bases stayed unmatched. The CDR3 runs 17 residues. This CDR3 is CASSLWTGGRSNQPQHF. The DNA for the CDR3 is TGTGCCAGCAGCTTGTGGACAGGGGGTCGTAGCAATCAGCCCCAGCATTTT.

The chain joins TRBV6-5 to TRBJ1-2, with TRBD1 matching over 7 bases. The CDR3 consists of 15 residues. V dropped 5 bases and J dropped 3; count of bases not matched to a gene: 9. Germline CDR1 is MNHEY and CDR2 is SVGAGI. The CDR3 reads CASSLHRDSHYGYTF. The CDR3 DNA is TGTGCCAGCAGTCTACACCGGGACAGTCACTATGGCTACACCTTC.

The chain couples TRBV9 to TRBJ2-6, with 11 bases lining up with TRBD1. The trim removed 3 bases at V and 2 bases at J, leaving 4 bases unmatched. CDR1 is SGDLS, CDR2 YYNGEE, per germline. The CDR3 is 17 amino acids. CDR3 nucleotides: TGTGCCAGCAGCGGCGGGACAGGGGGTGCTGGGGCCAACGTCCTGACTTTC. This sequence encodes CASSGGTGGAGANVLTF.

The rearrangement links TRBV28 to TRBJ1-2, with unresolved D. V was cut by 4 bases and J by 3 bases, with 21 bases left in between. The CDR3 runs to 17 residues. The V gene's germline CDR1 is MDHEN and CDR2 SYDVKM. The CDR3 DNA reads TGTGCCAGCAGTTCGCCACGGCCCGGGAGAGGGTACTATGGCTACACCTTC. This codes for CASSSPRPGRGYYGYTF.

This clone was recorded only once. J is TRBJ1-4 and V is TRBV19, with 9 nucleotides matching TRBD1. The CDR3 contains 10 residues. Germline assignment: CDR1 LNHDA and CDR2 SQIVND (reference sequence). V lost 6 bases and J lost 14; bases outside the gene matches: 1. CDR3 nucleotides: TGTGCCAGTAGGGGGACAGGGCTGTTTTTT. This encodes CASRGTGLFF.

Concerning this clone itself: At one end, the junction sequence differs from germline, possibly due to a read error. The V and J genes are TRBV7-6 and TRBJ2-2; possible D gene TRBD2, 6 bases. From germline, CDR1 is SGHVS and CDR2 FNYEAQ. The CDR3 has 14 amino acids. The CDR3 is CASSLAGGFGELFF. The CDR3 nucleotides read TGTGCCAGCAGCCTAGCCGGGGGTTTCGGGGAGCTGTTTTTT.

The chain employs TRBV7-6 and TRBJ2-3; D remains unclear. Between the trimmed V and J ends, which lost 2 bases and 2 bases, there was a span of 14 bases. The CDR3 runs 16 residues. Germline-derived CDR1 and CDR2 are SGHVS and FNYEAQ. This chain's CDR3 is CASSLLGGTHTDTQYF. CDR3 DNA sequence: TGTGCCAGCAGCTTATTAGGCGGAACTCACACAGATACGCAGTATTTT.

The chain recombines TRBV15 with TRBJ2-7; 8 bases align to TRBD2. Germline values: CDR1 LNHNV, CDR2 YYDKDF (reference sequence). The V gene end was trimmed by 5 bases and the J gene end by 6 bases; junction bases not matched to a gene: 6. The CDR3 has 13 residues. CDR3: CATSGGGYGEQYF. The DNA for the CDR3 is TGTGCCACCAGCGGCGGGGGGTACGGCGAGCAGTACTTC.

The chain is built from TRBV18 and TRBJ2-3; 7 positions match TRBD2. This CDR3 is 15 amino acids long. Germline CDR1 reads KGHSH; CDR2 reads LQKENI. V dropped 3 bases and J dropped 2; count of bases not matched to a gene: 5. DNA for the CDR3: TGTGCCAGCTCACCGGGGACTATCTTCACAGATACGCAGTATTTT. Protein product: CASSPGTIFTDTQYF.

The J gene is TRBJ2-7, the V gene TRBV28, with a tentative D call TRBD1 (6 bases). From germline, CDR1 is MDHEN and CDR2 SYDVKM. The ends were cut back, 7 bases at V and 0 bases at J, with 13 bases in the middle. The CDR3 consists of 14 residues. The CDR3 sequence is CASTDYRDSYEQYF. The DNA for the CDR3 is TGTGCCAGCACCGATTACAGGGACTCCTACGAGCAGTACTTC.

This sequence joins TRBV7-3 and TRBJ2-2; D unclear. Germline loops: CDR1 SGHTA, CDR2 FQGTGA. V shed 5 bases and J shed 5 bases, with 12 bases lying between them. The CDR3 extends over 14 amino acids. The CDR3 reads CASSPRDLTGELFF. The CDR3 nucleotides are TGTGCCAGCAGCCCACGCGACTTGACCGGGGAGCTGTTTTTT. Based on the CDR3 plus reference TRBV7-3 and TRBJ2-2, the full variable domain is GAGVSQTPSNKVTEKGKYVELRCDPISGHTALYWYRQSLGQGPEFLIYFQGTGAADDSGLPNDRFFAVRPEGSVSTLKIQRTERGDSAVYLCASSPRDLTGELFFGEGSRLTVL.

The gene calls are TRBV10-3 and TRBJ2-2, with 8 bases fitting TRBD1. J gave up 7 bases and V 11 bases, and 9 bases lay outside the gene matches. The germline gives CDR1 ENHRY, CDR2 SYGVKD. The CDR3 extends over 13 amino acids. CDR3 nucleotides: TGTGCCGTTGAGCAGGGGGCGAGCGGGGAGCTGTTTTTT. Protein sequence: CAVEQGASGELFF.

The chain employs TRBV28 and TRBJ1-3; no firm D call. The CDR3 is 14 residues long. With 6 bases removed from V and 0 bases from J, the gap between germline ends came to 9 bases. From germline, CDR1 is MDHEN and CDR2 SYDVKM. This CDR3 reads CASSLTDSGNTIYF. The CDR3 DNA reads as TGTGCCAGCAGCTTAACAGACTCTGGAAACACCATATATTTT.

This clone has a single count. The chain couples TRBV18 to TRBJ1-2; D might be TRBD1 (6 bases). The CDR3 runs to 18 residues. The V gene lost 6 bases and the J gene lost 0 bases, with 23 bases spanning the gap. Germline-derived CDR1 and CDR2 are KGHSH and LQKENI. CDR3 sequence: CASSPRGSPGTANYGYTF. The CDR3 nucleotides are TGTGCCAGCTCCCCCAGGGGCTCCCCAGGCACAGCTAACTATGGCTACACCTTC.